Shown below are 11 T cell receptor beta chains from a single sample sequenced in a study of blood T cell repertoires in COVID-19. Clones were sequenced by immunoSEQ multiplex PCR, and TCRdb holds only the in-frame ones, with some missing. The sample comprises fewer than 300,000 clones, roughly 85% of which are singletons, and about 2.7% rests with the top ten. The sample comprised PBMCs or T cells enriched from blood (not recorded which). Source of these receptors: a woman aged 50 to 60 who had recovered from COVID-19.

The chain recombines TRBV7-6 with TRBJ2-5; TRBD2 aligns across 7 bases. Germline values: CDR1 SGHVS, CDR2 FNYEAQ. CDR3 length: 15 residues. Trimming at V came to 4 bases and at J to 5 bases, leaving 10 bases not matched to a gene. CDR3 region: CASSSFPTSYETQYF. The CDR3 DNA reads TGTGCCAGCAGCTCGTTCCCGACTAGCTATGAGACCCAGTACTTC.

V gene TRBV7-2 combines with J gene TRBJ2-3; 8 bases fit TRBD2. The CDR3 has 14 amino acids. From germline, CDR1 is SGHTA and CDR2 FQGNSA. The V and J ends lost 2 bases and 4 bases, in that order; junction bases with no gene match: 2. CDR3 in amino acids: CASSLKREPDTQYF. CDR3 bases: TGTGCCAGCAGCTTAAAGCGGGAGCCAGATACGCAGTATTTT. Together with reference TRBV7-2 and TRBJ2-3, the CDR3 gives the full variable domain: GAGVSQSPSNKVTEKGKDVELRCDPISGHTALYWYRQSLGQGLEFLIYFQGNSAPDKSGLPSDRFSAERTGGSVSTLTIQRTQQEDSAVYLCASSLKREPDTQYFGPGTRLTVL.

Remarks on this clone: Other DNA sequences in this sample translate to the same CDR3. The V gene is TRBV2, the J gene TRBJ1-1, with D tentatively TRBD1 (5 bases). Germline lookup yields CDR1 SNHLY and CDR2 FYNNEI. CDR3 length: 13 residues. Trimming left V 6 bases short and J 0 bases short, with 8 bases between. The CDR3 DNA sequence: TGTGCCAGCAGACGGGACTTGAACACTGAAGCTTTCTTT. Its translation: CASRRDLNTEAFF.

The chain recombines TRBV5-6 with TRBJ1-2; D not resolved. Germline-derived CDR1 and CDR2 are SGHDT and YYEEEE. Trimming took off 4 bases at V and 7 bases at J, with 26 bases between the two ends. The CDR3 has 17 residues. The CDR3 DNA reads as TGTGCCAGCAGCCGCAGTGGTACAACGGGGTACGGTCTTGGCTACACCTTC. This sequence encodes CASSRSGTTGYGLGYTF. Complete variable domain (other parts from reference TRBV5-6 and TRBJ1-2): DAGVTQSPTHLIKTRGQQVTLRCSPKSGHDTVSWYQQALGQGPQFIFQYYEEEERQRGNFPDRFSGHQFPNYSSELNVNALLLGDSALYLCASSRSGTTGYGLGYTFGSGTRLTVV.

The V and J genes are TRBV6-5 and TRBJ1-2; TRBD1 matches at 8 bases. CDR1 is MNHEY and CDR2 is SVGAGI in the germline V gene. There are 15 residues in the CDR3. V dropped 4 bases and J dropped 1; count of bases not matched to a gene: 5. CDR3 DNA: TGTGCCAGCAGTTTGGACAGGGCGCATAACTATGGCTACACCTTC. It translates to CASSLDRAHNYGYTF.

The chain combines TRBV2 with TRBJ2-3; the D gene is possibly TRBD2 (7 bases). Germline assignment: CDR1 SNHLY and CDR2 FYNNEI. The CDR3 is 14 residues long. Trimming took 3 bases from V and 4 from J, leaving 11 bases between them. CDR3 DNA sequence: TGTGCCAGCAGTGAGGAGGGGGGGGCAGATACGCAGTATTTT. Residues: CASSEEGGADTQYF.

CDR3 in amino acids: CASSPERLPNTEAFF. The CDR3 DNA sequence: TGTGCCAGCTCACCAGAGAGACTACCCAACACTGAAGCTTTCTTT. This chain uses TRBV18 with TRBJ1-1; no reliable D call. V gave up 2 bases and J gave up 2 bases, with 12 bases separating them. The CDR3 consists of 15 residues. Germline-derived CDR1 and CDR2 are KGHSH and LQKENI.

This chain links TRBV30 with TRBJ1-6; D is undetermined. Germline assignment: CDR1 GTSNPN and CDR2 SVGIG (reference sequence). This CDR3 comprises 14 residues. Between the trimmed V and J ends, which lost 0 bases and 7 bases, there was a span of 10 bases. CDR3 bases: TGTGCCTGGAGTGTACTTACAGCCAATTCACCCCTCCACTTT. As protein: CAWSVLTANSPLHF.

The chain is built from TRBV11-2 and TRBJ1-6; 9 positions agree with TRBD1. The CDR3 covers 14 residues. Germline CDR1 is SGHAT and CDR2 is FQNNGV. V gave up 7 bases and J gave up 10 bases; unmatched junction bases: 8. The CDR3 sequence: CASTTRDRASPLHF. DNA for the CDR3: TGTGCCAGCACGACCCGGGACAGGGCGTCACCCCTCCACTTT.

The chain joins TRBV12-3 or TRBV12-4 to TRBJ2-3; 8 nucleotides agree with TRBD2. V was clipped by 3 bases and J by 12 bases; unmatched bases: 5. This CDR3 has 12 residues. The CDR3 DNA reads as TGTGCCAGCAGTTTGCGGGGGACTAGTCAGTATTTT. Encoded protein: CASSLRGTSQYF.

The chain recombines TRBV10-1 with TRBJ1-4; 8 positions match TRBD1. Unmatched junction bases numbered 7, after V lost 3 bases and J lost 7 bases. CDR1 is WNHNN and CDR2 is SYGVQD in the germline V gene (reference sequence). This CDR3 has 15 residues. CDR3 region: CASSDRTGTGEKLFF. The CDR3 bases are TGCGCCAGCAGTGACCGGACAGGGACGGGTGAAAAACTGTTTTTT.